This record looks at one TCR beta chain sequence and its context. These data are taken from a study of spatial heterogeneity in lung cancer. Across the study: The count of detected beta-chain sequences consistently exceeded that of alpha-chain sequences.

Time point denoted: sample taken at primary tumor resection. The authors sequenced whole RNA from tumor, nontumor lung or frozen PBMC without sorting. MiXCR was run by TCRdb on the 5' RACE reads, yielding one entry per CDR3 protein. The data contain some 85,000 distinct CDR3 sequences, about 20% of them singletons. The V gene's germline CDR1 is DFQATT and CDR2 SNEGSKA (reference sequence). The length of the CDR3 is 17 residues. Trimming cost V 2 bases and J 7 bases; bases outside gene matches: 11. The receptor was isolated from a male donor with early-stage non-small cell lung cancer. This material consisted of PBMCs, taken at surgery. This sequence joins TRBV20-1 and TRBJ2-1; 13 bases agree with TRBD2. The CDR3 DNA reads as TGCAGTGCTAGATCCCCCGGGACTAGCGGGATAACGAATGAGCAGTTCTTC. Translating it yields CSARSPGTSGITNEQFF.